The 27 T cell receptor beta chains in this list originate from one sample, sequenced in a study of T cell responses to AZD1222 COVID-19 vaccine. Sequencing was performed with immunoSEQ multiplex PCR; in TCRdb, only in-frame clones are kept and a portion is missing. Here the sample spans some 140,000 clones, approximately 91% being singletons. The sequenced sample was peripheral blood, obtained 28 days after the second AZD1222 dose. Receptors originate from an adult who received the AZD1222 COVID-19 vaccine.

This clone was observed a few times. The CDR3 sequence: CASSASGTGGSGYTF. The CDR3 DNA follows: TGTGCCAGCAGCGCCTCCGGGACAGGGGGCTCTGGCTACACCTTC. The genes are TRBV9 and TRBJ1-2, with 12 bases that match TRBD1. J lost 7 bases, V lost 3 bases, and 7 bases had no gene match. CDR1 is SGDLS and CDR2 is YYNGEE in the germline V gene. This CDR3 contains 15 residues.

The chain employs TRBV18 and TRBJ2-4; D remains ambiguous. V lost 0 bases and J lost 0, with 9 bases in between. The CDR3 is made up of 16 amino acids. Germline CDR1 is KGHSH and CDR2 is LQKENI. The CDR3 DNA sequence: TGTGCCAGCTCACCACCCGCAGCCTTAGCCAAAAACATTCAGTACTTC. Translating it yields CASSPPAALAKNIQYF.

The rearrangement links TRBV5-1 to TRBJ2-7; 10 bases agree with TRBD2. CDR1 SGHRS and CDR2 YFSETQ come from the germline V gene. This CDR3 spans 16 amino acids. The junction had 7 bases not matched to a gene; V was cut back by 0 bases and J by 4 bases. CDR3 DNA: TGCGCCAGCAGCTTGGGGGCTATAGCGGGAGGATACGAGCAGTACTTC. It is translated as CASSLGAIAGGYEQYF.

The chain is built from TRBV12-5 and TRBJ1-1; D is possibly TRBD1 (6 bases). Trimming removed 6 bases at V and 5 bases at J, with 10 bases between. Per germline, CDR1 LGHNT and CDR2 FRNRAP. This CDR3 contains 12 residues. CDR3 in DNA: TGTGCTAGTGGCTTAGGGGGGACTGAAGCTTTCTTT. It yields the protein CASGLGGTEAFF.

The chain carries TRBV29-1 and TRBJ1-1; TRBD1 might be the D (5 bases). The CDR3 length is 12 residues. V lost 6 bases and J lost 4, with 12 bases in between. Germline lookup yields CDR1 SQVTM and CDR2 ANQGSEA. CDR3 sequence reads: CSVGTLGTEAFF. CDR3 nucleotides: TGCAGCGTGGGGACCCTCGGCACTGAAGCTTTCTTT.

The J gene is TRBJ2-2, the V gene TRBV19; a possible D gene is TRBD2 (6 bases). The ends were cut back, 10 bases at V and 2 bases at J, with 14 bases in the middle. Germline V gene data show CDR1 as LNHDA and CDR2 as SQIVND (reference sequence). The CDR3 contains 14 residues. CDR3 amino acids: CATSGGINTGELFF. Written as DNA, the CDR3 is TGTGCCACCTCGGGCGGGATCAACACCGGGGAGCTGTTTTTT.

The chain links TRBV5-5 to TRBJ1-2; D is uncertain. CDR1 SGHKS and CDR2 YYEKEE come from the germline V gene (reference sequence). V dropped 4 bases and J dropped 2 bases, with 9 bases sitting between them. CDR3 length: 13 residues. Here the CDR3 reads CASSATSNYGYTF. The CDR3 nucleotides read TGTGCCAGCAGCGCGACGAGCAACTATGGCTACACCTTC.

For this clone: Additional DNA sequences in this sample encode the identical CDR3. V and J are TRBV4-1 and TRBJ2-5; perhaps TRBD1 as D (5 bases). The CDR3 sequence is 14 residues long. Germline lookup yields CDR1 MGHRA and CDR2 YSYEKL. Trimming pared 1 base from V and 5 bases from J, leaving 11 bases between. This CDR3 reads CASSQVEGAETQYF. The CDR3 DNA reads TGCGCCAGCAGCCAAGTTGAAGGGGCTGAGACCCAGTACTTC.

The CDR3 protein is CASSTQGSNTEAFF. The CDR3 DNA follows: TGTGCCAGCAGTACACAGGGATCGAACACTGAAGCTTTCTTT. The chain uses TRBV7-2 and TRBJ1-1; a possible D gene is TRBD1 (6 bases). The length of the CDR3 is 14 residues. V lost 6 bases, J lost 1 base, and 12 bases lay in between. Germline values: CDR1 SGHTA, CDR2 FQGNSA.

The V call is TRBV29-1, the J call TRBJ2-1, with TRBD2 matching 10 bases. Germline V CDR1 and CDR2: SQVTM, ANQGSEA. This CDR3 region has 16 residues. Trimming removed 6 bases from V and 4 bases from J; junction bases left unmatched: 12. Here the CDR3 reads CSVPRLWTSGYNEQFF. The CDR3 DNA follows: TGCAGCGTCCCGAGACTATGGACTAGCGGATACAATGAGCAGTTCTTC.

The chain carries TRBV6-5 and TRBJ2-2; tentatively, D is TRBD1 (5 bases). V gave up 8 bases and J gave up 1 base, with 14 bases separating them. CDR3 length: 15 amino acids. CDR1 MNHEY and CDR2 SVGAGI come from the germline V gene. The DNA of the CDR3 is TGTGCCAGCGCCACGGACAACCTGAACACCGGGGAGCTGTTTTTT. Its protein product is CASATDNLNTGELFF.

V gene TRBV27 combines with J gene TRBJ1-2; D is undetermined. The V and J ends lost 8 bases and 4 bases respectively, with 20 bases between them. The germline CDR1 and CDR2 sequences are MNHEY and SMNVEV (reference sequence). CDR3 length equals 15 residues. The CDR3 DNA follows: TGTGCCAGCGCCCCGGGCGGGTTCAAATCCTATGGCTACACCTTC. As protein: CASAPGGFKSYGYTF.

This clone was found a few times. The chain combines TRBV7-2 with TRBJ1-1; D unresolved. Trimming cost V 3 bases and J 0 bases, with 5 bases left between them. Germline V gene sequence: CDR1 SGHTA, CDR2 FQGNSA. This CDR3 is built from 13 residues. The CDR3 bases are TGTGCCAGCAGCTTCCGTATGAACACTGAAGCTTTCTTT. Translated, it gives CASSFRMNTEAFF.

The chain couples TRBV4-1 to TRBJ1-6; maybe TRBD1 (6 bases). The CDR3 is 16 amino acids. V gave up 2 bases and J gave up 9 bases, with 17 bases separating them. Per germline, CDR1 MGHRA and CDR2 YSYEKL. The CDR3 region is CASSQPSNRVGSPLHF. In nucleotides, the CDR3 is TGCGCCAGCAGCCAACCTTCCAACAGGGTGGGTTCACCCCTCCACTTT.

This sequence joins TRBV5-1 and TRBJ1-5; TRBD1 aligns across 7 bases. V lost 0 bases and J lost 6; bases outside the gene matches: 3. The CDR3 is made up of 14 amino acids. The germline CDR1 and CDR2 sequences are SGHRS and YFSETQ. The CDR3 bases are TGCGCCAGCAGCTTGGGTCCAGGGGGTCAGCCCCAGCATTTT. This gives the protein CASSLGPGGQPQHF.

This chain joins TRBV10-3 and TRBJ1-5; D is unresolved. V was trimmed by 2 bases and J by 1 base, leaving 9 bases between them. The CDR3 is 15 amino acids. The germline gives CDR1 ENHRY, CDR2 SYGVKD. CDR3 region: CAISETLASNQPQHF. The DNA of the CDR3 is TGTGCCATCAGTGAGACTTTAGCCAGCAATCAGCCCCAGCATTTT.

The chain is built from TRBV27 and TRBJ2-1, with TRBD2 matching over 9 bases. The ends lost 6 bases at V and 0 bases at J; junction bases unmatched: 0. The CDR3 totals 14 residues. Germline assignment: CDR1 MNHEY and CDR2 SMNVEV (reference sequence). The CDR3 sequence: CASRTSGSYNEQFF. CDR3 bases: TGTGCCAGCAGGACTAGCGGCTCCTACAATGAGCAGTTCTTC.

The rearrangement links TRBV10-1 to TRBJ2-3, with 9 bases lining up with TRBD1. CDR3 length: 15 residues. CDR1 and CDR2 from the germline V gene are WNHNN and SYGVQD (reference sequence). V lost 7 bases, J lost 9 bases, and 14 bases stayed unmatched. The CDR3 region has the DNA TGCGCCAGCAACCCCGGGGACAGGGAGGATAGGACGCAGTATTTT. Translated: CASNPGDREDRTQYF.

V is TRBV28 and J is TRBJ1-5, with unresolved D. Per germline, CDR1 MDHEN and CDR2 SYDVKM. This CDR3 comprises 17 residues. V shed 5 bases and J shed 3 bases, with 20 bases lying between them. The CDR3 DNA sequence: TGTGCCAGCAGTAGAGGTATCCGTTCTCCCCTCAATCAGCCCCAGCATTTT. It is translated as CASSRGIRSPLNQPQHF.

The V call is TRBV30, the J call TRBJ1-2; D ambiguous. CDR1 and CDR2 from the germline V gene are GTSNPN and SVGIG (reference sequence). This CDR3 has 11 amino acids. V lost 3 bases to trimming and J lost 4 bases, with 6 bases between them. The CDR3 DNA reads TGTGCCTGGAGCCCATTCTATGGCTACACCTTC. Translation: CAWSPFYGYTF.

The genes are TRBV9 and TRBJ2-1; 11 nucleotides match TRBD2. Germline-derived CDR1 and CDR2 are SGDLS and YYNGEE. The CDR3 loop spans 13 amino acids. V shed 3 bases, J shed 10 bases, and the junction held 3 bases outside the gene matches. CDR3 protein: CASSGRTSGEQFF. The CDR3 nucleotides are TGTGCCAGCAGCGGACGGACTAGCGGGGAGCAGTTCTTC.

This clone was counted once. V is TRBV7-6 and J is TRBJ1-1; D might be TRBD1 (6 bases). V was trimmed by 5 bases and J by 5 bases, leaving 15 bases between them. Looked up from germline, CDR1 is SGHVS and CDR2 is FNYEAQ. The CDR3 is 14 amino acids. The DNA of the CDR3 is TGTGCCAGCAGCAGAAAGGGGGGTGAGACTGAAGCTTTCTTT. Amino acid sequence: CASSRKGGETEAFF.

This clone was observed a handful of times. Other DNA sequences from this sample encode an identical CDR3 as well. The chain is built from TRBV3-1 (or the pseudogene TRBV3-2) and TRBJ2-6; a possible D gene is TRBD1 (5 bases). The length of the CDR3 is 17 residues. CDR1 and CDR2 from the germline V gene are LGHDT and YNNKEL (reference sequence). Deletions cut 0 bases from V and 0 bases from J, with 9 bases between. CDR3 sequence: CASSQEPGNSGANVLTF. The CDR3 DNA is TGTGCCAGCAGCCAAGAACCAGGGAACTCTGGGGCCAACGTCCTGACTTTC.

The chain is built from TRBV6-5 and TRBJ1-5, with 11 bases that match TRBD1. CDR1 is MNHEY and CDR2 is SVGAGI in the germline V gene. Trimming removed 5 bases from V and 2 bases from J; junction bases left unmatched: 2. This CDR3 region has 15 residues. In nucleotides, the CDR3 is TGTGCCAGCAGTCCGGGACAGGGGGGCAATCAGCCCCAGCATTTT. Encoded protein: CASSPGQGGNQPQHF.

This clone was found once. The chain links TRBV7-8 to TRBJ2-1; a weak D match, TRBD2 (5 bases). Trimming stripped 2 bases from V and 9 bases from J, with 8 bases between. This CDR3 region has 12 residues. Germline lookup yields CDR1 SGHVS and CDR2 FQNEAQ. CDR3 region: CASSLTAGEQFF. CDR3 nucleotides: TGTGCCAGCAGCTTAACTGCGGGTGAGCAGTTCTTC.

CDR3 in amino acids: CASSPGLMGQGETQYF. In nucleotides, the CDR3 is TGTGCCAGCAGCCCGGGGTTGATGGGGCAGGGAGAGACCCAGTACTTC. The chain couples TRBV11-2 to TRBJ2-5; D might be TRBD1 or TRBD2, each matching 5 bases. Trimming shortened V by 5 bases and J by 4 bases, and 20 bases separated the two germline ends. Germline V lookup: CDR1 SGHAT, CDR2 FQNNGV. This CDR3 is 16 amino acids long.

The CDR3, as DNA: TGTGCCAGCAGTTCTAGCGGTACAGATACGCAGTATTTT. Translated: CASSSSGTDTQYF. The chain links TRBV6-6 to TRBJ2-3; 7 nucleotides align to TRBD2. After removal of 4 bases from V and 3 bases from J, the junction contained 1 base not matched to a gene. The CDR3 is made up of 13 amino acids. Germline CDR1 is MNHNY and CDR2 is SVGAGI (reference sequence).